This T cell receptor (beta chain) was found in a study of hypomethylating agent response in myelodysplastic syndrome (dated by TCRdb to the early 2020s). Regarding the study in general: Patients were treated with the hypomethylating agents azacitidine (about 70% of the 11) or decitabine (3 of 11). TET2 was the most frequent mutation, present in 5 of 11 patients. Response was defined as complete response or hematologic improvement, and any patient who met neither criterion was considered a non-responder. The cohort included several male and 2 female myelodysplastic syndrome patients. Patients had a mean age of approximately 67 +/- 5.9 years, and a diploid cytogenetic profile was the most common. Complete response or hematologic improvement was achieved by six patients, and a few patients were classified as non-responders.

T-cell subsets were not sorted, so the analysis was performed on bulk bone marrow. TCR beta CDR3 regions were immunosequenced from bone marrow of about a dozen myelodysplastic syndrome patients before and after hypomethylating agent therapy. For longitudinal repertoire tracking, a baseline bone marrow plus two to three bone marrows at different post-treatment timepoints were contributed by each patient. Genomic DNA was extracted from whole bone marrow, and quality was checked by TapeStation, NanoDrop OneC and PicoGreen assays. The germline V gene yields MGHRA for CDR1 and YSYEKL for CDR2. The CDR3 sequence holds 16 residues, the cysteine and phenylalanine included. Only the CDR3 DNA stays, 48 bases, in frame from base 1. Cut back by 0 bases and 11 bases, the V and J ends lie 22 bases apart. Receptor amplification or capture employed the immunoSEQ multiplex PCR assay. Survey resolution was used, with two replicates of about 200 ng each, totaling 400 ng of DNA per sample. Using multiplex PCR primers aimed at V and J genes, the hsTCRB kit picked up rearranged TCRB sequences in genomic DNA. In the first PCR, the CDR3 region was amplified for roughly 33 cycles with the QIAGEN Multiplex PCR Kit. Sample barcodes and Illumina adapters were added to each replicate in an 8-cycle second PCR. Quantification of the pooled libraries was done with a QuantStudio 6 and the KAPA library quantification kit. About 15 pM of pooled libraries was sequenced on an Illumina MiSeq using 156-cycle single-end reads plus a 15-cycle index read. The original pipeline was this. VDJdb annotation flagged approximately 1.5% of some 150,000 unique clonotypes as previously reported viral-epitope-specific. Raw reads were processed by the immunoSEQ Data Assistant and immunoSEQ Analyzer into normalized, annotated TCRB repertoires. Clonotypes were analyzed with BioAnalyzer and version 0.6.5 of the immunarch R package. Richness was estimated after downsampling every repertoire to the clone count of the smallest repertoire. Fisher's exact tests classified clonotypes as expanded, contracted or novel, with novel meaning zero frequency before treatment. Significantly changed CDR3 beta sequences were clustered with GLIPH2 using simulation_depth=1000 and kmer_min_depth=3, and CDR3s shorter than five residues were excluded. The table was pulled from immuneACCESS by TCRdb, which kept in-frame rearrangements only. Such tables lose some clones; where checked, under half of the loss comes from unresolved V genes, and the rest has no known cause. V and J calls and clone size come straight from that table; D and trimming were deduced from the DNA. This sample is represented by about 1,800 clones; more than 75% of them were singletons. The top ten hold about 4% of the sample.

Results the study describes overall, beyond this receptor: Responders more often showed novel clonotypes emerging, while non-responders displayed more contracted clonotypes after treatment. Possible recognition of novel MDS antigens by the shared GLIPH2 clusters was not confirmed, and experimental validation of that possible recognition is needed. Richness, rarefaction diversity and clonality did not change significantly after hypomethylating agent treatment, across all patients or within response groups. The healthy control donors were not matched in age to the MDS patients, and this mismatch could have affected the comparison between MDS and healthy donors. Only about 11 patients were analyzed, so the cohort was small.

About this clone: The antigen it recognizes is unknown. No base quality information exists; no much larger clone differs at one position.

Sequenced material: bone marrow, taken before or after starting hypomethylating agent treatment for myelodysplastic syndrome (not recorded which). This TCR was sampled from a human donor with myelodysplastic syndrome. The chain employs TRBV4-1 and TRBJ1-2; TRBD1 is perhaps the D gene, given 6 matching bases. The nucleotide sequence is TGCGCCAGCAGCCAAGATCAAACCGGGACAAATATCGAGTACACCTTC. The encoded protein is CASSQDQTGTNIEYTF.